The clone carrying this TCR beta chain was detected a few times. Its specificity is unknown. This specimen comes from a study of T cells in Graves' hyperthyroidism and ophthalmopathy. Turning to the study itself: It was at initial diagnosis, before any treatment, that peripheral blood was collected.

TCR beta CDR3 regions were amplified from RNA. Researchers ran a first-round RT-PCR on the TCR CDR3 using the HTBI primer set. TCRdb processed the multiplex PCR reads anew with MiXCR; each CDR3 protein has one entry. The sample records about 720,000 distinct CDR3 sequences, approximately 19% being singletons. Points from the study as a whole: The authors' 13 V-J model separated ophthalmopathy from stable hyperthyroidism.

The receptor's source is a woman between 50 and 59 years old with Graves' hyperthyroidism that later progressed to Graves' ophthalmopathy. The sample was blood.

CDR3 sequence (DNA): TGTGCCACCAAAAGGGACAGGGGGATTAGCACAGATACGCAGTATTTT. Translating it yields CATKRDRGISTDTQYF. The chain uses TRBV24-1 and TRBJ2-3; 11 positions agree with TRBD1. The CDR3 loop spans 16 amino acids. V was pared by 8 bases and J by 0 bases, with 6 bases of the junction left unmatched. Germline CDR1 reads KGHDR; CDR2 reads SFDVKD.